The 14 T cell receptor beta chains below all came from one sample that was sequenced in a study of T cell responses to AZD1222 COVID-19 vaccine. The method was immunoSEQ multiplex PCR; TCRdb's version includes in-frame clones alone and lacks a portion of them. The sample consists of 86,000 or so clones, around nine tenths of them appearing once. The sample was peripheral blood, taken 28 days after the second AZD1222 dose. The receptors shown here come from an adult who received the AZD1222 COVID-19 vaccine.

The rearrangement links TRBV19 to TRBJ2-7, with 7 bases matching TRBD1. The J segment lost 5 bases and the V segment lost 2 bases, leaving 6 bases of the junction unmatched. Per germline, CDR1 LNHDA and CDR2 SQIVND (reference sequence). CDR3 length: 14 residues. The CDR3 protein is CASSIRQGIDEQYF. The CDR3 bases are TGTGCCAGTAGTATAAGACAGGGCATTGACGAGCAGTACTTC.

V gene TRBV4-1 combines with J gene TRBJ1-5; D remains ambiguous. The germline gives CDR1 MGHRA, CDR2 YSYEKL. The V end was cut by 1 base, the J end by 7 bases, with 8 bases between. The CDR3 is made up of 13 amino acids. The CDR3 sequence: CASSQAPFQPQHF. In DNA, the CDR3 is TGCGCCAGCAGCCAAGCCCCTTTCCAGCCCCAGCATTTT.

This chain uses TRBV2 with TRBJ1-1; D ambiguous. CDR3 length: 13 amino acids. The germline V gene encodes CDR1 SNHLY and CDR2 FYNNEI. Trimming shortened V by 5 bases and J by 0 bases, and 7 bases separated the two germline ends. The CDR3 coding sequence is TGTGCCAGCAGTATAGATCTGAACACTGAAGCTTTCTTT. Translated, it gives CASSIDLNTEAFF.

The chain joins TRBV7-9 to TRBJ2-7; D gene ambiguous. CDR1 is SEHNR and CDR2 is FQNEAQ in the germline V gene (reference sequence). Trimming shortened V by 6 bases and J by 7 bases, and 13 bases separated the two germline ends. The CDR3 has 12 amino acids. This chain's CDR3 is CASRPTFGEQYF. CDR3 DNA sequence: TGTGCCAGCAGGCCGACCTTTGGGGAGCAGTACTTC.

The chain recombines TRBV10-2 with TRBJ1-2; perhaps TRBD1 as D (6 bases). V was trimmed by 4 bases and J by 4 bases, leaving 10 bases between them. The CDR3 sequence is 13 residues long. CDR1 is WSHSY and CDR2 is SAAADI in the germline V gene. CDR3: CASSVQGLYGYTF. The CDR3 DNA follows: TGCGCCAGCAGTGTTCAGGGGCTCTATGGCTACACCTTC.

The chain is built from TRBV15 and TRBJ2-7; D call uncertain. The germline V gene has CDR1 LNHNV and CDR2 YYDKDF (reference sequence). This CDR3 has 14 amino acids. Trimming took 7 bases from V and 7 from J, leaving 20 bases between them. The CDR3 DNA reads TGTGCCACCAAAGGCGGCGGACCGGCCCGGGAGCAGTACTTC. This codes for CATKGGGPAREQYF.

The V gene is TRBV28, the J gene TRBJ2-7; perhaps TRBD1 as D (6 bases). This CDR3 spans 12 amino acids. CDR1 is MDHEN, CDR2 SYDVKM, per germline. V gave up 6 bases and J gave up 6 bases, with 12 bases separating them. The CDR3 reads CASSTPRGEQYF. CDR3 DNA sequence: TGTGCCAGCAGCACCCCCAGGGGCGAGCAGTACTTC.

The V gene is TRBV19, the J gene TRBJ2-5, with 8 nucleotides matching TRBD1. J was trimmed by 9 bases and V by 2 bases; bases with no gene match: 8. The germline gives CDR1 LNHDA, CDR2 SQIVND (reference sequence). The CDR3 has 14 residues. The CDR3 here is CASSITTGDKAQYF. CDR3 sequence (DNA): TGTGCCAGTAGTATAACGACAGGGGACAAGGCCCAGTACTTC.

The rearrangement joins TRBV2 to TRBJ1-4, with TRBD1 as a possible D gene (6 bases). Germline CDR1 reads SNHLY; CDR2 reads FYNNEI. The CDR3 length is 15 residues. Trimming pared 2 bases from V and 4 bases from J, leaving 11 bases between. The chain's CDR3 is CASSEYREGNEKLFF. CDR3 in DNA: TGTGCCAGCAGTGAATACAGGGAGGGTAATGAAAAACTGTTTTTT. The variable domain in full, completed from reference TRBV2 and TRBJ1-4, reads EPEVTQTPSHQVTQMGQEVILRCVPISNHLYFYWYRQILGQKVEFLVSFYNNEISEKSEIFDDQFSVERPDGSNFTLKIRSTKLEDSAMYFCASSEYREGNEKLFFGSGTQLSVL.

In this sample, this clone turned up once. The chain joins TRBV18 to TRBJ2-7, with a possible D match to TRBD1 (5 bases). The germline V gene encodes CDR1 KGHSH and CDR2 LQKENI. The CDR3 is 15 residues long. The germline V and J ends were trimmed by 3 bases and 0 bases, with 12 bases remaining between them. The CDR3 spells CASSPGQLSSYEQYF. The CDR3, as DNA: TGTGCCAGCTCACCCGGACAACTAAGCTCCTACGAGCAGTACTTC.

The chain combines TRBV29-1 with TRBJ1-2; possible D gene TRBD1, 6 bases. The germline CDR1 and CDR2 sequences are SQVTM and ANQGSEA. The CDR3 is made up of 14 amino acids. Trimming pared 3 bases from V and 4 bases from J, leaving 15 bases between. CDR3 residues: CSVDRGGAIYGYTF. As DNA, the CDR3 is TGCAGCGTTGATCGTGGGGGGGCTATCTATGGCTACACCTTC.

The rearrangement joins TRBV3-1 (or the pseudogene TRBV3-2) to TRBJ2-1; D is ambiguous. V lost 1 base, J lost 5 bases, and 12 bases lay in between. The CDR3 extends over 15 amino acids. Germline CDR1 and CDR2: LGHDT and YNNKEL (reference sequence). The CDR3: CASSQGWPRDNEQFF. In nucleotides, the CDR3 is TGTGCCAGCAGCCAAGGGTGGCCACGGGACAATGAGCAGTTCTTC.

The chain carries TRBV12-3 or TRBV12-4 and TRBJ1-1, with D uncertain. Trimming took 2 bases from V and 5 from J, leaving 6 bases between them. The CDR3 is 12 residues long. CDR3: CASSLLGTEAFF. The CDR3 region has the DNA TGTGCCAGCAGTTTATTGGGGACTGAAGCTTTCTTT.

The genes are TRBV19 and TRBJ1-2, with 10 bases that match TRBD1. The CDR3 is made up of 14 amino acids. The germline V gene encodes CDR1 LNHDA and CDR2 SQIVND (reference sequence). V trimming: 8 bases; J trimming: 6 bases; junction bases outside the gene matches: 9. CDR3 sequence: CASGTGVKVDGYTF. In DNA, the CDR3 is TGTGCCAGTGGGACAGGGGTGAAAGTAGATGGCTACACCTTC.